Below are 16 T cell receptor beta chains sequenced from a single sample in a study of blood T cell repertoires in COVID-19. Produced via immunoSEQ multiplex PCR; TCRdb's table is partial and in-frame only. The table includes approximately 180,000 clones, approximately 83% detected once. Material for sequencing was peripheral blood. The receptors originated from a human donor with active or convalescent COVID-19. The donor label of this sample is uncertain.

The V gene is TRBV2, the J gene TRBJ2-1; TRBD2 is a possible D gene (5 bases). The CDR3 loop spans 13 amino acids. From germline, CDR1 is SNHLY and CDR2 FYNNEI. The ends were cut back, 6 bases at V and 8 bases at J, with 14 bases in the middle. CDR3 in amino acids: CASSITSFYEQFF. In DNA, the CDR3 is TGTGCCAGCAGCATCACTAGTTTTTATGAGCAGTTCTTC.

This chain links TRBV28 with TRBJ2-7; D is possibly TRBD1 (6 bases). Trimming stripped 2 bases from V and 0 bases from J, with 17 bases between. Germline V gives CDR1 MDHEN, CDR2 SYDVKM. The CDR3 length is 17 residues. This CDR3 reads CASSLDLTGLSSYEQYF. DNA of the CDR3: TGTGCCAGCAGTTTAGACCTGACAGGTCTCAGCTCCTACGAGCAGTACTTC.

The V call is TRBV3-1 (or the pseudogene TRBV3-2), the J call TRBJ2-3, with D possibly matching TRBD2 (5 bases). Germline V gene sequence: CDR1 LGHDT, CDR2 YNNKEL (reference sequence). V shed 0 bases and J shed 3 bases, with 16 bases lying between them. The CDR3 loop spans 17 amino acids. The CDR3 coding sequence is TGTGCCAGCAGCCAAGATCGGGGTAGCCTCCGTACAGATACGCAGTATTTT. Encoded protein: CASSQDRGSLRTDTQYF.

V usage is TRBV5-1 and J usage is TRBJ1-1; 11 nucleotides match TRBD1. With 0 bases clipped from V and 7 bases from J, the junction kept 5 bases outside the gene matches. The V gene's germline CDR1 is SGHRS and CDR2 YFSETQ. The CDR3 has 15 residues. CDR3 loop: CASSLERTGGGEAFF. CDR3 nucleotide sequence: TGCGCCAGCAGCTTGGAGAGGACAGGGGGCGGTGAAGCTTTCTTT.

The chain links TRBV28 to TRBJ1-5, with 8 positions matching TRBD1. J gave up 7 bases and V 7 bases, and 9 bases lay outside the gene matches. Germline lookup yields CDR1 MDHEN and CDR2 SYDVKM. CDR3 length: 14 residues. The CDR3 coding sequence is TGTGCCAGCACCCCCAGCAGGGGGCGACAGCCCCAGCATTTT. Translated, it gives CASTPSRGRQPQHF.

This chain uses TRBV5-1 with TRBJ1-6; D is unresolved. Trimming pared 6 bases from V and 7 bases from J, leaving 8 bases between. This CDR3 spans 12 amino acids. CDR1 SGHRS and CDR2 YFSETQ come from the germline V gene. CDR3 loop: CASNEGNSPLHF. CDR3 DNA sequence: TGCGCCAGCAATGAGGGCAATTCACCCCTCCACTTT. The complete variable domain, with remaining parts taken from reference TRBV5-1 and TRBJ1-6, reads KAGVTQTPRYLIKTRGQQVTLSCSPISGHRSVSWYQQTPGQGLQFLFEYFSETQRNKGNFPGRFSGRQFSNSRSEMNVSTLELGDSALYLCASNEGNSPLHFGNGTRLTVT.

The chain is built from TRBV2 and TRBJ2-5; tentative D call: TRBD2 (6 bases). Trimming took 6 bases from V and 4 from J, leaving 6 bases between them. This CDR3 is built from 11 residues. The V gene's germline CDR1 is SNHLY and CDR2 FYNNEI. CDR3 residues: CASREGETQYF. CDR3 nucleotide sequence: TGTGCCAGCAGGGAGGGAGAGACCCAGTACTTC.

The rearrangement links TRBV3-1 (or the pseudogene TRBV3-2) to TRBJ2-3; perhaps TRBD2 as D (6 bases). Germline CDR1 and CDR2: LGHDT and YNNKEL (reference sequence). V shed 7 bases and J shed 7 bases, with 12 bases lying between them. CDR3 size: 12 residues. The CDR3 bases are TGTGCCAGCATTGGGGACTCCTATACGCAGTATTTT. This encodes CASIGDSYTQYF.

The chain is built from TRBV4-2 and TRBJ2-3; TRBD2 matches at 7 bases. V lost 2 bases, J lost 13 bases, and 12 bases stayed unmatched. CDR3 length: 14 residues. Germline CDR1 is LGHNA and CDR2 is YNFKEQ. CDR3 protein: CASSQPGTTHEKYF. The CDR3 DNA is TGTGCCAGCAGCCAACCCGGGACTACACACGAAAAGTATTTT.

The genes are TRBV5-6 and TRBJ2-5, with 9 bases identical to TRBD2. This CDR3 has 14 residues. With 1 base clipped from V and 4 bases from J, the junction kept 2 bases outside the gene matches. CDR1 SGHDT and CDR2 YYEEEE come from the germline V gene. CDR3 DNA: TGTGCCAGCAGCTTGCGACTAGCGGCAGAGACCCAGTACTTC. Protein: CASSLRLAAETQYF. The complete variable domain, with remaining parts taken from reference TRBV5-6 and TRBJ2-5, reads DAGVTQSPTHLIKTRGQQVTLRCSPKSGHDTVSWYQQALGQGPQFIFQYYEEEERQRGNFPDRFSGHQFPNYSSELNVNALLLGDSALYLCASSLRLAAETQYFGPGTRLLVL.

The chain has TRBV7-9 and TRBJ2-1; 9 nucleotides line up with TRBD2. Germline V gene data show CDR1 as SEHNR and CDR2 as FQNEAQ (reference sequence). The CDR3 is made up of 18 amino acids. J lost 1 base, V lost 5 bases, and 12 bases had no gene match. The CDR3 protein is CASSPISGSLSSYNEQFF. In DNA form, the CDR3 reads TGTGCCAGCAGCCCCATTAGCGGGAGTTTGAGTTCCTACAATGAGCAGTTCTTC.

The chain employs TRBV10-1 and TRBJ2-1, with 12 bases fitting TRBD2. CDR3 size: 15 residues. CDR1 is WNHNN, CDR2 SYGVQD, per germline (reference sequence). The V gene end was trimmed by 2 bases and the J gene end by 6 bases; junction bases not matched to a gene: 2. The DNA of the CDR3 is TGCGCCAGCAGTGAGCCGGGACTAGCGGGCAATGAGCAGTTCTTC. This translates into CASSEPGLAGNEQFF.

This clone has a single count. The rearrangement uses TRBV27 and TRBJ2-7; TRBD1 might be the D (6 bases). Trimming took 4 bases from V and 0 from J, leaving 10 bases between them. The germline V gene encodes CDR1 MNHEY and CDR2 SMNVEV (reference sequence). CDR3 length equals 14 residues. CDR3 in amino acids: CASSSRGHSYEQYF. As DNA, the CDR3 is TGTGCCAGCAGTTCCAGGGGTCACTCCTACGAGCAGTACTTC.

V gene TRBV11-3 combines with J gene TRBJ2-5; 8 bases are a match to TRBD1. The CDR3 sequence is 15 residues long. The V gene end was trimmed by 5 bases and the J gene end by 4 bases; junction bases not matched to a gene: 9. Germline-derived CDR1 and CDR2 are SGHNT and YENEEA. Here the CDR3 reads CASSIGQGSGETQYF. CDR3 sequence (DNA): TGTGCCAGCAGCATCGGACAGGGCAGCGGAGAGACCCAGTACTTC.

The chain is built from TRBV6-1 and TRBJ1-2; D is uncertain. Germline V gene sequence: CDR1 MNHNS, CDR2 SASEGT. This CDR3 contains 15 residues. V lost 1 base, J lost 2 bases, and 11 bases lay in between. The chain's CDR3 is CASSEVWQVNYGYTF. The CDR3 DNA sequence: TGTGCCAGCAGTGAAGTGTGGCAGGTAAACTATGGCTACACCTTC.

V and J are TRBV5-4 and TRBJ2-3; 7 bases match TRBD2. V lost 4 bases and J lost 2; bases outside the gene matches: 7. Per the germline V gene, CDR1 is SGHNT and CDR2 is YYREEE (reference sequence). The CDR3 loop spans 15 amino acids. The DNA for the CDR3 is TGTGCCAGCAGCAAAGGGAGCGGGACCACAGATACGCAGTATTTT. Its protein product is CASSKGSGTTDTQYF. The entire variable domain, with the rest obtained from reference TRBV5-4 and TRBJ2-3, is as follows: ETGVTQSPTHLIKTRGQQVTLRCSSQSGHNTVSWYQQALGQGPQFIFQYYREEENGRGNFPPRFSGLQFPNYSSELNVNALELDDSALYLCASSKGSGTTDTQYFGPGTRLTVL.